The T cell receptor beta chain under discussion was sequenced for a study of early T cells in non-severe SARS-CoV-2 infection. About the study: Unpaired chains resulted from sequencing bulk RNA of unsorted whole blood.

General study results and limits: VDJdb matching favored anti-spike CD8 responses, missing private and CD4 specificities.

Trimming stripped 5 bases from V and 1 base from J, with 11 bases between. The germline V gene encodes CDR1 MNHEY and CDR2 SVGEGT. The CDR3 sequence is 14 residues long. Unique molecular identifiers (one per individual cDNA molecule) were attached. TCRdb ran MiXCR on the 5' RACE reads and lists one entry per CDR3 protein. The sample has approximately 69,000 distinct CDR3 sequences, roughly 12% seen once. Concerning this clonotype itself: Its matching antigen is unknown.

Here the sequenced sample was whole blood, taken at baseline. The rearrangement links TRBV6-2 or TRBV6-3 to TRBJ2-5; D is uncertain. This clonotype originated in an adult who was a healthcare worker with PCR-confirmed SARS-CoV-2 infection or an uninfected control (not recorded which). This CDR3 reads CASSPLQVQETQYF. DNA of the CDR3: TGTGCCAGCAGTCCTCTCCAGGTCCAAGAGACCCAGTACTTC.